This TCR beta chain was profiled in a study of blood T cells in healthy people across ages. A second PCR, run for about 7 to 11 cycles, used a sample-barcoded 5' primer plus a J-beta primer mix. Each single sample gave us at least 2.5 million CDR3-containing paired-end reads. A single record per CDR3 protein comes from TCRdb applying MiXCR to the 5' RACE reads. This sample has about 1,400,000 distinct CDR3 sequences, with 35% to 45% found just once. At least 6.5 million PBMCs were isolated per sample. The clonotype originates from a woman aged 18-29 years in good health. Sequenced sample: blood.

The CDR3: CASSVDIGQTRYEQYF. The CDR3, as DNA: TGTGCCAGCAGCGTTGATATAGGACAAACGCGCTACGAGCAGTACTTC. The chain uses TRBV9 and TRBJ2-7; TRBD1 is a possible D gene (5 bases). This CDR3 has 16 amino acids. Germline V CDR1 and CDR2: SGDLS, YYNGEE. Trimming took 2 bases from V and 3 from J, leaving 18 bases between them.